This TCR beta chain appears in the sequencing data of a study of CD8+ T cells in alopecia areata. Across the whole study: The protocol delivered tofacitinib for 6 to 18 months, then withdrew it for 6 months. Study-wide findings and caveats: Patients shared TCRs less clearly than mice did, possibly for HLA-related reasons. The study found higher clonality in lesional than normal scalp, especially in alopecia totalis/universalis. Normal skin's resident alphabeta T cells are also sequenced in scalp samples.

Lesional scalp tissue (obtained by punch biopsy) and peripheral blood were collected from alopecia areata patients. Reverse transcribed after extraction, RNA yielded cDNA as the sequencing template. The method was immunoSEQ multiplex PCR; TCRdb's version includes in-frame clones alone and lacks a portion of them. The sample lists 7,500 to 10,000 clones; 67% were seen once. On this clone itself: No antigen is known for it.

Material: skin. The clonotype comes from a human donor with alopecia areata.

CDR3 residues: CASSSTSGRVAGELFF. The DNA for the CDR3 is TGTGCCAGCAGTTCTACTAGCGGGAGGGTAGCTGGGGAGCTGTTTTTT. V gene TRBV27 combines with J gene TRBJ2-2; TRBD2 agrees at 13 bases. The CDR3 loop spans 16 amino acids. Germline CDR1 reads MNHEY; CDR2 reads SMNVEV (reference sequence). V shed 4 bases and J 8 bases; nucleotides not matched to a gene: 7.